Shown below are 32 T cell receptor beta chains from a single sample sequenced in a study of T cell changes during pregnancy in multiple sclerosis. The protocol was immunoSEQ multiplex PCR, while the TCRdb copy is restricted to in-frame clones and leaves out a portion. The sample has tens of thousands of clones; 80% to 95% are singletons. The sequences come from CD4+ T cells from peripheral blood mononuclear cells, collected before pregnancy. All receptors come from a female donor with multiple sclerosis, enrolled in a pregnancy study.

V is TRBV12-5 and J is TRBJ1-1, with no clear D. From germline, CDR1 is LGHNT and CDR2 FRNRAP. V was pared by 7 bases and J by 8 bases, with 17 bases between. The CDR3 loop spans 13 amino acids. The CDR3 DNA sequence: TGTGCTAGTGAAGCCGACGCGGGAAGAGAAGCTTTCTTT. Its protein product is CASEADAGREAFF. The full variable domain, its missing parts supplied by reference TRBV12-5 and TRBJ1-1, is DARVTQTPRHKVTEMGQEVTMRCQPILGHNTVFWYRQTMMQGLELLAYFRNRAPLDDSGMPKDRFSAEMPDATLATLKIQPSEPRDSAVYFCASEADAGREAFFGQGTRLTVV.

This chain links TRBV7-6 with TRBJ2-7, with D possibly TRBD1 on 6 matching bases. Deletions cut 2 bases from V and 2 bases from J, with 13 bases between. The CDR3 runs to 15 residues. From germline, CDR1 is SGHVS and CDR2 FNYEAQ. The CDR3 coding sequence is TGTGCCAGCAGCTTACAGACAGGTTTCCCCTACGAGCAGTACTTC. Residues: CASSLQTGFPYEQYF. Together with reference TRBV7-6 and TRBJ2-7, the CDR3 gives the full variable domain: GAGVSQSPRYKVTKRGQDVALRCDPISGHVSLYWYRQALGQGPEFLTYFNYEAQQDKSGLPNDRFSAERPEGSISTLTIQRTEQRDSAMYRCASSLQTGFPYEQYFGPGTRLTVT.

This sequence joins TRBV4-1 and TRBJ2-5, with D possibly being TRBD2 (5 bases). Germline CDR1 MGHRA, CDR2 YSYEKL. Deletions cut 4 bases from V and 5 bases from J, with 11 bases between. The CDR3 is 13 amino acids. For the CDR3, the DNA is TGCGCCAGCAGCCCAGCCGGGGTGGAGACCCAGTACTTC. Translated: CASSPAGVETQYF.

The gene calls are TRBV28 and TRBJ1-5; tentative D call: TRBD1 (5 bases). This CDR3 is 15 amino acids long. Deletions cut 6 bases from V and 6 bases from J, with 18 bases between. The germline V gene encodes CDR1 MDHEN and CDR2 SYDVKM. Here the CDR3 DNA reads TGTGCCAGCAGCCTTGGGACTTTACCCCGTCAGCCCCAGCATTTT. This codes for CASSLGTLPRQPQHF. Complete variable domain (other parts from reference TRBV28 and TRBJ1-5): DVKVTQSSRYLVKRTGEKVFLECVQDMDHENMFWYRQDPGLGLRLIYFSYDVKMKEKGDIPEGYSVSREKKERFSLILESASTNQTSMYLCASSLGTLPRQPQHFGDGTRLSIL.

This chain joins TRBV5-6 and TRBJ2-3, with TRBD1 matching 8 bases. CDR1 SGHDT and CDR2 YYEEEE come from the germline V gene. V trimming: 0 bases; J trimming: 4 bases; junction bases outside the gene matches: 1. This CDR3 has 14 amino acids. DNA for the CDR3: TGTGCCAGCAGCTTGGCGACAGGGGCAGATACGCAGTATTTT. Amino acid sequence: CASSLATGADTQYF.

The DNA of the CDR3 is TGTGCCAGTAGTATAGTAAGCGGGGGGGCCTACGAGCAGTACTTC. This sequence encodes CASSIVSGGAYEQYF. The rearrangement uses TRBV19 and TRBJ2-7; 10 bases align to TRBD2. V lost 1 base, J lost 2 bases, and 2 bases stayed unmatched. Germline loops: CDR1 LNHDA, CDR2 SQIVND (reference sequence). This CDR3 has 15 residues. Filled out from reference TRBV19 and TRBJ2-7, the complete variable domain reads DGGITQSPKYLFRKEGQNVTLSCEQNLNHDAMYWYRQDPGQGLRLIYYSQIVNDFQKGDIAEGYSVSREKKESFPLTVTSAQKNPTAFYLCASSIVSGGAYEQYFGPGTRLTVT.

The chain has TRBV9 and TRBJ2-5; 7 nucleotides align to TRBD2. CDR1 is SGDLS, CDR2 YYNGEE, per germline. J gave up 0 bases and V 2 bases, and 4 bases lay outside the gene matches. CDR3 length equals 15 residues. The CDR3: CASSVGDYNQETQYF. The CDR3 DNA follows: TGTGCCAGCAGCGTGGGGGACTACAACCAAGAGACCCAGTACTTC.

V and J are TRBV19 and TRBJ2-1; D may be TRBD1 (6 bases). CDR1 and CDR2 (germline): LNHDA, SQIVND (reference sequence). The V end was cut by 3 bases, the J end by 10 bases, with 19 bases between. CDR3 length equals 15 residues. CDR3 residues: CASSIRTVSVGEQFF. In DNA, the CDR3 is TGTGCCAGTAGTATTCGGACAGTCAGCGTTGGGGAGCAGTTCTTC.

The chain employs TRBV7-8 and TRBJ2-3; the D gene is possibly TRBD2 (5 bases). V was trimmed by 1 base and J by 2 bases, leaving 13 bases between them. The CDR3 has 16 amino acids. CDR1 is SGHVS and CDR2 is FQNEAQ in the germline V gene. The CDR3 protein is CASSLVVGRATDTQYF. The CDR3 coding sequence is TGTGCCAGCAGCTTAGTGGTGGGGAGAGCCACAGATACGCAGTATTTT.

The CDR3 protein is CASSYSTGGTIYF. CDR3 DNA sequence: TGTGCCAGCAGTTACTCGACGGGGGGCACCATATATTTT. V is TRBV6-5 and J is TRBJ1-3, with D tentatively TRBD1 (5 bases). CDR3 length: 13 amino acids. V lost 0 bases, J lost 9 bases, and 9 bases lay in between. CDR1 and CDR2 from the germline V gene are MNHEY and SVGAGI.

This sequence joins TRBV6-1 and TRBJ2-7; TRBD1 agrees at 11 bases. CDR3 length equals 14 residues. Germline assignment: CDR1 MNHNS and CDR2 SASEGT. V was pared by 8 bases and J by 3 bases, with 6 bases of the junction left unmatched. DNA of the CDR3: TGTGCCAGCGGGGGGACAGGGGGGTTCTACGAGCAGTACTTC. Translation gives CASGGTGGFYEQYF.

The chain uses TRBV7-8 and TRBJ2-2, with 10 bases identical to TRBD2. J was trimmed by 7 bases and V by 4 bases; bases with no gene match: 15. This CDR3 is built from 18 residues. Germline lookup yields CDR1 SGHVS and CDR2 FQNEAQ. The CDR3 region has the DNA TGTGCCAGCAGCTCCCCCGGGACTAGCGACCGGGGCCACGGGGAGCTGTTTTTT. Its protein product is CASSSPGTSDRGHGELFF.

The rearrangement links TRBV5-4 to TRBJ2-1; 11 bases line up with TRBD2. The CDR3 consists of 16 residues. Germline V gene sequence: CDR1 SGHNT, CDR2 YYREEE (reference sequence). V lost 1 base to trimming and J lost 7 bases; unmatched junction nucleotides: 7. The CDR3 region has the DNA TGTGCCAGCAGCTTGACTAGCGGGGGACCATCTAATGAGCAGTTCTTC. Translating gives CASSLTSGGPSNEQFF. The whole variable domain, remainder taken from reference TRBV5-4 and TRBJ2-1, is ETGVTQSPTHLIKTRGQQVTLRCSSQSGHNTVSWYQQALGQGPQFIFQYYREEENGRGNFPPRFSGLQFPNYSSELNVNALELDDSALYLCASSLTSGGPSNEQFFGPGTRLTVL.

This clone appeared a single time. The V and J genes are TRBV4-1 and TRBJ1-3; D is uncertain. Looked up from germline, CDR1 is MGHRA and CDR2 is YSYEKL. Trimming stripped 6 bases from V and 4 bases from J, with 10 bases between. The CDR3 is 13 amino acids. CDR3: CASSPLPGNTIYF. The CDR3 DNA reads TGCGCCAGCAGTCCCCTTCCGGGAAACACCATATATTTT.

V is TRBV6-6 and J is TRBJ1-2; 9 nucleotides align to TRBD1. The V gene's germline CDR1 is MNHNY and CDR2 SVGAGI (reference sequence). There are 13 residues in the CDR3. Trimming took 6 bases from V and 4 from J; bases not matched to a gene: 3. CDR3 sequence: CASRDRGGYGYTF. CDR3 DNA sequence: TGTGCCAGCAGAGACAGGGGGGGCTATGGCTACACCTTC.

The chain uses TRBV2 and TRBJ2-6, with TRBD1 matching 8 bases. Germline assignment: CDR1 SNHLY and CDR2 FYNNEI. The CDR3 spans 16 residues. Trimming at V came to 3 bases and at J to 4 bases, leaving 5 bases not matched to a gene. The CDR3 is CASSEAGGMGANVLTF. CDR3 DNA: TGTGCCAGCAGTGAGGCAGGGGGCATGGGGGCCAACGTCCTGACTTTC.

The chain uses TRBV29-1 and TRBJ1-2, with TRBD1 identical over 9 bases. CDR1 and CDR2 (germline): SQVTM, ANQGSEA. J gave up 6 bases and V 3 bases, and 14 bases lay outside the gene matches. The CDR3 totals 16 residues. In DNA, the CDR3 is TGCAGCGTTGATCTCCTCCGGGACAGGGTATACGATGGCTACACCTTC. This codes for CSVDLLRDRVYDGYTF.

The V and J genes are TRBV7-9 and TRBJ2-7, with 9 bases fitting TRBD2. CDR1 SEHNR and CDR2 FQNEAQ come from the germline V gene (reference sequence). V shed 3 bases and J 1 base; nucleotides not matched to a gene: 4. The CDR3 covers 15 residues. Here the CDR3 reads CASSFQLAGSYEQYF. The DNA for the CDR3 is TGTGCCAGCAGCTTCCAGCTAGCGGGATCCTACGAGCAGTACTTC.

This chain connects TRBV7-9 to TRBJ2-1, with 8 nucleotides matching TRBD1. This CDR3 spans 16 amino acids. The germline V gene encodes CDR1 SEHNR and CDR2 FQNEAQ (reference sequence). V trimming: 5 bases; J trimming: 0 bases; junction bases outside the gene matches: 6. The CDR3 loop is CASSIGQGLSYNEQFF. DNA for the CDR3: TGTGCCAGCAGCATTGGACAGGGACTCTCCTACAATGAGCAGTTCTTC.

The CDR3 spells CASSPNRAGAFF. The CDR3 DNA sequence: TGTGCCAGCTCACCAAATAGGGCGGGCGCTTTCTTT. This chain uses TRBV18 with TRBJ1-1; unclear D gene. The V and J ends lost 2 bases and 11 bases respectively, with 12 bases between them. The CDR3 is 12 amino acids. CDR1 is KGHSH and CDR2 is LQKENI in the germline V gene.

V and J are TRBV6-1 and TRBJ2-1; D perhaps matches TRBD1 (5 bases). This CDR3 region has 14 residues. CDR1 MNHNS and CDR2 SASEGT come from the germline V gene. With 10 bases removed from V and 7 bases from J, the gap between germline ends came to 20 bases. CDR3 DNA sequence: TGTGCCACCTTACAGGCTCCTTCTGAGAATGAGCAGTTCTTC. This gives the protein CATLQAPSENEQFF.

The rearrangement links TRBV19 to TRBJ2-7; possibly TRBD2 for D (6 bases). The CDR3 contains 14 residues. Trimming shortened V by 8 bases and J by 3 bases, and 17 bases separated the two germline ends. The V gene's germline CDR1 is LNHDA and CDR2 SQIVND (reference sequence). The DNA for the CDR3 is TGTGCCAGTTCCGACAGACTAGACGACTACGAGCAGTACTTC. Protein sequence: CASSDRLDDYEQYF.

V is TRBV30 and J is TRBJ2-3, with D possibly TRBD1 on 6 matching bases. The V and J ends lost 3 bases and 8 bases respectively, with 21 bases between them. This CDR3 has 15 residues. Germline assignment: CDR1 GTSNPN and CDR2 SVGIG (reference sequence). CDR3 sequence reads: CAWRGRGTSFGTQYF. In nucleotides, the CDR3 is TGTGCCTGGAGGGGTAGGGGGACCTCCTTTGGTACGCAGTATTTT.

This chain uses TRBV5-4 with TRBJ2-1; 10 bases line up with TRBD1. This CDR3 is 15 amino acids long. Looked up from germline, CDR1 is SGHNT and CDR2 is YYREEE (reference sequence). Trimming took 4 bases from V and 2 from J; bases not matched to a gene: 3. In nucleotides, the CDR3 is TGTGCCAGCAGCCCGACAGGGGGCACCTACAATGAGCAGTTCTTC. Residues: CASSPTGGTYNEQFF.

The V gene is TRBV6-6, the J gene TRBJ2-5; unclear D gene. This CDR3 is 12 amino acids long. Trimming stripped 5 bases from V and 1 base from J, with 5 bases between. Germline V gives CDR1 MNHNY, CDR2 SVGAGI (reference sequence). CDR3 residues: CASSPGQETQYF. As DNA, the CDR3 is TGTGCCAGCAGTCCCGGCCAAGAGACCCAGTACTTC.

This chain links TRBV30 with TRBJ2-1; possible D gene TRBD1, 6 bases. The CDR3 is made up of 12 amino acids. V was shortened by 5 bases and J by 12 bases, with 17 bases between the two germline ends. Looked up from germline, CDR1 is GTSNPN and CDR2 is SVGIG (reference sequence). The CDR3, as DNA: TGTGCCTGGGAACTTCAGGGGATCGGGCAGTTCTTC. Translated, it gives CAWELQGIGQFF.

The V gene is TRBV14, the J gene TRBJ2-2, with 7 nucleotides matching TRBD2. After removal of 2 bases from V and 5 bases from J, the junction contained 8 bases not matched to a gene. The CDR3 is 16 residues long. From germline, CDR1 is SGHDN and CDR2 FVKESK. CDR3 coding DNA: TGTGCCAGCAGCCAACTGAAACTAGCGTGGACCGGGGAGCTGTTTTTT. Translated: CASSQLKLAWTGELFF.

V usage is TRBV29-1 and J usage is TRBJ1-1; 7 bases align to TRBD1. CDR1 is SQVTM and CDR2 is ANQGSEA in the germline V gene. Trimming removed 7 bases from V and 2 bases from J; junction bases left unmatched: 16. There are 16 residues in the CDR3. The CDR3 DNA reads TGCAGCGCCTCTCACGGGAAGGGGGCGGGAAACACTGAAGCTTTCTTT. Protein sequence: CSASHGKGAGNTEAFF.

The chain's CDR3 is CASSRSGWSSYNEQFF. In DNA form, the CDR3 reads TGTGCCAGCAGTCGGAGCGGGTGGAGCTCCTACAATGAGCAGTTCTTC. The chain is built from TRBV28 and TRBJ2-1; TRBD2 is a possible D gene (6 bases). V lost 5 bases and J 0 bases, leaving 14 bases between the germline ends. There are 16 residues in the CDR3. The germline gives CDR1 MDHEN, CDR2 SYDVKM.

CDR3 DNA sequence: TGTGCCAGCAGCGTCAGGGGGCCCCACCCGGGCTCTGGGGCCAACGTCCTGACTTTC. The encoded protein is CASSVRGPHPGSGANVLTF. The chain employs TRBV11-3 and TRBJ2-6, with TRBD1 matching over 8 bases. In germline, CDR1 is SGHNT, CDR2 YENEEA. The junction had 12 bases not matched to a gene; V was cut back by 5 bases and J by 0 bases. The CDR3 totals 19 residues.

This clone was observed a handful of times. The J gene is TRBJ1-1, the V gene TRBV14; D remains unclear. The V end lost 0 bases, the J end lost 1 base, and 3 bases lay between the germline ends. Germline values: CDR1 SGHDN, CDR2 FVKESK. The CDR3 is 13 amino acids. CDR3 region: CASSQDRNTEAFF. CDR3 sequence (DNA): TGTGCCAGCAGCCAAGACAGGAACACTGAAGCTTTCTTT.

The V call is TRBV6-1, the J call TRBJ1-4; 9 nucleotides line up with TRBD1. With 6 bases clipped from V and 7 bases from J, the junction kept 6 bases outside the gene matches. CDR1 MNHNS and CDR2 SASEGT come from the germline V gene. CDR3 length equals 14 residues. The CDR3 region has the DNA TGTGCCAGCAGCCGGGACAGGGCTTTTGAAAAACTGTTTTTT. This codes for CASSRDRAFEKLFF.